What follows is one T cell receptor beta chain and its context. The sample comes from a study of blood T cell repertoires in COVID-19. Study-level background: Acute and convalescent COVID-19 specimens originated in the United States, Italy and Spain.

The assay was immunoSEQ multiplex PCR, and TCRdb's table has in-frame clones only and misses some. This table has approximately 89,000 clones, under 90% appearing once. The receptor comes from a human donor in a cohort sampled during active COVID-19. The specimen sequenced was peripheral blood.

CDR3: CASSRLTGSANEQFF. The DNA of the CDR3 is TGTGCCAGCAGCCGCCTGACGGGAAGCGCCAATGAGCAGTTCTTC. The V and J genes are TRBV3-1 (or the pseudogene TRBV3-2) and TRBJ2-1; a possible D gene is TRBD2 (5 bases). Trimming took off 4 bases at V and 6 bases at J, with 16 bases between the two ends. Germline lookup yields CDR1 LGHDT and CDR2 YNNKEL (reference sequence). The CDR3 extends over 15 amino acids.